This is a list of T cell receptor beta chains from one sample in a study of control samples from healthy donors and cancer patients. The repertoire was sequenced with immunoSEQ multiplex PCR; TCRdb's copy has only in-frame clones and lacks some. The table has about 48,000 clones, approximately 93% seen once; the top ten hold 20% to 30%. Sequenced sample: PBMCs. These receptors all come from a woman between 50 and 59 years old with head and neck cancer. Both conserved end residues are part of each CDR3. The D gene is left open where the match is weak.

j_call d_call v_call cdr3_nt cdr3_aa
TRBJ2-3 TRBD2 TRBV29-1 TGCAGCGTTGAAGGGGTCCCGGGACTAGCGGGAATCACAGATACGCAGTATTTT CSVEGVPGLAGITDTQYF
TRBJ1-6 TRBD1 TRBV2 TGTGCCAGCAGGGGACAGGGGGCATTGTCTAATTCACCCCTCCACTTT CASRGQGALSNSPLHF
TRBJ2-7 - TRBV28 TGTGCCAGCAGTTTAGTTTACCCTTTCTTC CASSLVYPFF
TRBJ1-5 - TRBV24-1 TGTGCCACCAGTGACCAGGCCCAGCATTTT CATSDQAQHF
TRBJ2-2 - TRBV5-1 TGCGCCAGCAGCTTGGAGTTGGAAGGAAAAGACACCGGGGAGCTGTTTTTT CASSLELEGKDTGELFF
TRBJ2-1 TRBD1 TRBV3-1/TRBV3-2 TGTGCCAGCAGCCAGCAGAACAGGGGGCGCTATGAGCAGTTCTTC CASSQQNRGRYEQFF
TRBJ2-2 - TRBV7-3 TGTGCCAGCAGCTTAATTGGGCCCGGGGAGCTGTTTTTT CASSLIGPGELFF
TRBJ1-2 - TRBV30 TGTGCCTGGATCTCGCCCCAATTCTATGGCTACACCTTC CAWISPQFYGYTF
TRBJ1-3 - TRBV21-1 TGTGCCAGCAGCAAAGACTGTCACGGCGGTCTTCCGAGCTCTGGAAACACCATATATTTT CASSKDCHGGLPSSGNTIYF
TRBJ2-3 TRBD2 TRBV24-1 TGTGCCACCAGTGATTCCGTAGCGGGAGGGTTTTGGGATACGCAGTATTTT CATSDSVAGGFWDTQYF
TRBJ2-2 TRBD2 TRBV2 TGTGCCAGCAGTGAAACGTCGCTGGGACTAGCGGGAGGCACCGGGGAGCTGTTTTTT CASSETSLGLAGGTGELFF
TRBJ2-1 TRBD1 TRBV5-1 TGCGCCAGCAGCTTGGCTGACAGGGTTTGGGACAATGAGCAGTTCTTC CASSLADRVWDNEQFF
TRBJ2-3 - TRBV6-5 TGTGCCAGCAGTTTGGGCTACCCCACAGATACGCAGTATTTT CASSLGYPTDTQYF
TRBJ1-6 - TRBV6-6 TGTGCCAGCAGTTATACAGGGAATTCACCCCTCCACTTT CASSYTGNSPLHF
TRBJ2-2 TRBD2 TRBV3-1/TRBV3-2 TGTGCCAGCAGCCTTCGGACTAGCGGGGCTAACACCGGGGAGCTGTTTTTT CASSLRTSGANTGELFF
TRBJ2-7 - TRBV5-6 TGTGCCAGCAGCTTATTACGGAGCTACTACGAGCAGTACTTC CASSLLRSYYEQYF
TRBJ2-7 TRBD2 TRBV5-1 TGCGCCAGCAGCTTGAGCGGGGGAGATAAGCAGTACTTC CASSLSGGDKQYF